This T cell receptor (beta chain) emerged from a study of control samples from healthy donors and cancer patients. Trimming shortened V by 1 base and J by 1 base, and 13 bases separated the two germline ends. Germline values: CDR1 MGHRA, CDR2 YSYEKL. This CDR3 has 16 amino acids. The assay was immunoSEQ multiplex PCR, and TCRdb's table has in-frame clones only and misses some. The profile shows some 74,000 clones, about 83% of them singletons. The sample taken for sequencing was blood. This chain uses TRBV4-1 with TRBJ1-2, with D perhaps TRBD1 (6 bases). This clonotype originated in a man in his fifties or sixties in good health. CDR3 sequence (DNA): TGCGCCAGCAGCCAAGGCCGGGGGGCCAATAACTATGGCTACACCTTC. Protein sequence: CASSQGRGANNYGYTF.